This T cell receptor (beta chain) was observed in a study of OX40 agonist ivuxolimab in advanced cancers. TCRdb's table, derived via immunoSEQ multiplex PCR, lists solely in-frame clones and lacks some. The sample consists of approximately 70,000 clones, roughly 80% of them appearing once. Points from the study as a whole: Among the lowest levels of clonal expansion were found in partial responders at 0.1-3.0 mg/kg. Among some nonresponders, normalized T-cell clonal expansion was also low. The study did not work out the antigen specificity of the expanded peripheral T cells. By week 6 at 0.1 to 3.0 mg/kg, blood CD4+ and CD8+ T cells had expanded clonally.

With 4 bases clipped from V and 5 bases from J, the junction kept 5 bases outside the gene matches. The CDR3 is made up of 14 amino acids. CDR1 is SGHRS and CDR2 is YFSETQ in the germline V gene. Comment on this clone: Its antigen is unknown.

The clonotype was recovered from an adult with an advanced solid tumor such as melanoma, head and neck, liver or kidney cancer. This material consisted of CD4+ or CD8+ T cells sorted from blood, taken in a trial of the OX40 agonist ivuxolimab. V is TRBV5-1 and J is TRBJ2-5; TRBD1 matches 10 bases. The CDR3 sequence is CASSKRQGAETQYF. CDR3 nucleotides: TGCGCCAGCAGCAAGCGACAGGGGGCGGAGACCCAGTACTTC. Full variable domain (missing parts from reference TRBV5-1 and TRBJ2-5): KAGVTQTPRYLIKTRGQQVTLSCSPISGHRSVSWYQQTPGQGLQFLFEYFSETQRNKGNFPGRFSGRQFSNSRSEMNVSTLELGDSALYLCASSKRQGAETQYFGPGTRLLVL.